The 14 T cell receptor beta chains given below trace back to one sample, sequenced in a study of T cells in localized non-small cell lung cancer. Repertoires were generated with immunoSEQ multiplex PCR, while TCRdb's copy carries only in-frame clones and drops some. The table lists approximately 45,000 clones, 86% of them singletons. Specimen: PBMCs, collected before any cancer treatment. These receptors all come from a man aged 40 to 70 with stage II lung adenocarcinoma.

This chain connects TRBV5-7 to TRBJ1-1; no clear D. TRBV5-7 belongs to the ORF category, with a function that is uncertain. This CDR3 is built from 11 residues. Trimming shortened V by 1 base and J by 7 bases, and 5 bases separated the two germline ends. DNA for the CDR3: TGTGCCAGCAGCTTGTCCAGTGAAGCTTTCTTT. It yields the protein CASSLSSEAFF.

This clone was recorded a few times. The rearrangement links TRBV18 to TRBJ1-1; D unclear. The CDR3 has 14 amino acids. Per germline, CDR1 KGHSH and CDR2 LQKENI. Trimming stripped 3 bases from V and 5 bases from J, with 13 bases between. In DNA form, the CDR3 reads TGTGCCAGCTCACCGCGGGAGTTGAGAACTGAAGCTTTCTTT. Its protein is CASSPRELRTEAFF.

This sequence joins TRBV19 and TRBJ1-2, with D hard to call. Trimming shortened V by 6 bases and J by 4 bases, and 15 bases separated the two germline ends. Germline loops: CDR1 LNHDA, CDR2 SQIVND (reference sequence). This CDR3 comprises 14 residues. CDR3 protein: CASRNTRAIYGYTF. The CDR3 DNA reads as TGTGCCAGTAGGAACACAAGAGCTATCTATGGCTACACCTTC.

The chain has TRBV7-9 and TRBJ2-3; D may be TRBD1 or TRBD2 (5 bases each). There are 13 residues in the CDR3. CDR1 is SEHNR, CDR2 FQNEAQ, per germline (reference sequence). The germline V and J ends were trimmed by 7 bases and 3 bases, with 11 bases remaining between them. This CDR3 reads CASTGQATDTQYF. The CDR3 nucleotides read TGTGCCAGCACGGGGCAGGCTACAGATACGCAGTATTTT.

The gene calls are TRBV5-1 and TRBJ1-1; D possibly corresponds to TRBD1 (6 bases). CDR3 length equals 17 residues. Germline V lookup: CDR1 SGHRS, CDR2 YFSETQ. V lost 0 bases and J 1 base, leaving 16 bases between the germline ends. The CDR3 DNA sequence: TGCGCCAGCAGCTTGGAATTGCGAGGACAGAAGAACACTGAAGCTTTCTTT. It encodes CASSLELRGQKNTEAFF.

The chain joins TRBV19 to TRBJ1-1, with D uncertain. CDR3 size: 12 residues. Germline CDR1 and CDR2: LNHDA and SQIVND (reference sequence). The V end lost 5 bases, the J end lost 7 bases, and 11 bases lay between the germline ends. The CDR3 is CASSPIHDEAFF. CDR3 coding DNA: TGTGCCAGTAGTCCGATCCACGATGAAGCTTTCTTT.

This clone has a handful of counts. The genes are TRBV19 and TRBJ1-1; 7 nucleotides align to TRBD1. V lost 3 bases to trimming and J lost 4 bases; unmatched junction nucleotides: 5. The CDR3 has 14 amino acids. Germline-derived CDR1 and CDR2 are LNHDA and SQIVND (reference sequence). In DNA, the CDR3 is TGTGCCAGTAGTATCCAGGGGGTTGCCACTGAAGCTTTCTTT. This gives the protein CASSIQGVATEAFF.

The chain combines TRBV7-2 with TRBJ2-7; 8 nucleotides line up with TRBD2. Germline V lookup: CDR1 SGHTA, CDR2 FQGNSA. J was trimmed by 3 bases and V by 3 bases; bases with no gene match: 4. This CDR3 has 14 amino acids. In DNA form, the CDR3 reads TGTGCCAGCAGCTTTAGTAGCGGGGTCTACGAGCAGTACTTC. Translated: CASSFSSGVYEQYF.

The chain is built from TRBV7-2 and TRBJ2-2; D might be TRBD2 (5 bases). Germline CDR1 and CDR2: SGHTA and FQGNSA. The CDR3 totals 14 residues. Deletions cut 6 bases from V and 0 bases from J, with 8 bases between. CDR3 protein: CASRIATNTGELFF. As DNA, the CDR3 is TGTGCCAGCAGAATAGCGACGAACACCGGGGAGCTGTTTTTT.

This chain connects TRBV28 to TRBJ1-5; TRBD1 agrees at 12 bases. From germline, CDR1 is MDHEN and CDR2 SYDVKM. J was trimmed by 0 bases and V by 6 bases; bases with no gene match: 9. The CDR3 runs 18 residues. The CDR3 DNA reads as TGTGCCAGCAGCGCCGGGACAGGGGGCGCCTATAGCAATCAGCCCCAGCATTTT. It translates to CASSAGTGGAYSNQPQHF.

In this sample, this clone turned up a few times. The same CDR3 can be traced to other DNA sequences in this sample. The chain couples TRBV5-1 to TRBJ1-1; no firm D call. Germline CDR1 and CDR2: SGHRS and YFSETQ. Trimming pared 0 bases from V and 3 bases from J, leaving 6 bases between. The CDR3 runs to 13 residues. The CDR3 sequence: CASSLDGHTEAFF. The CDR3 coding sequence is TGCGCCAGCAGCTTGGATGGGCACACTGAAGCTTTCTTT.

The chain carries TRBV5-1 and TRBJ2-7; 7 bases align to TRBD1. There are 14 residues in the CDR3. J lost 5 bases, V lost 0 bases, and 5 bases had no gene match. The germline CDR1 and CDR2 sequences are SGHRS and YFSETQ. The CDR3 sequence: CASSLEGAPHEQYF. The DNA of the CDR3 is TGCGCCAGCAGCTTGGAGGGGGCGCCCCACGAGCAGTACTTC. The entire variable domain, with the rest obtained from reference TRBV5-1 and TRBJ2-7, is as follows: KAGVTQTPRYLIKTRGQQVTLSCSPISGHRSVSWYQQTPGQGLQFLFEYFSETQRNKGNFPGRFSGRQFSNSRSEMNVSTLELGDSALYLCASSLEGAPHEQYFGPGTRLTVT.

The chain uses TRBV19 and TRBJ2-2, with 10 bases lining up with TRBD1. V lost 9 bases and J lost 4; bases outside the gene matches: 8. Germline lookup yields CDR1 LNHDA and CDR2 SQIVND (reference sequence). CDR3 length equals 15 residues. The CDR3 loop reads CASQARTGGTGELFF. The DNA for the CDR3 is TGTGCCAGCCAAGCTCGGACAGGGGGCACCGGGGAGCTGTTTTTT.

The chain joins TRBV2 to TRBJ2-5; TRBD1 or TRBD2 may be the D gene (5 bases each). Trimming removed 6 bases at V and 4 bases at J, with 21 bases between. The V gene's germline CDR1 is SNHLY and CDR2 FYNNEI. This CDR3 has 16 residues. The CDR3 loop reads CASRSTGRGVGETQYF. The CDR3 nucleotides read TGTGCCAGCAGGAGTACGGGACGAGGGGTAGGAGAGACCCAGTACTTC.